These T cell receptor beta chains were read from a single sample in a study of T cell repertoires in aging, cancer and after chemotherapy. A single record per CDR3 protein comes from TCRdb applying MiXCR to the multiplex PCR reads. The sample lists around 1,500 distinct CDR3 sequences, roughly 30% occurring once. The sequenced material came from blood. These receptors all come from a human donor with a blood cancer. The CDR3 runs from the conserved cysteine through the conserved F or W. A D gene is named only where the DNA matches it firmly. Clone size is not always given. Where it is, it says once, few, many or a class for expanded clones.

cdr3_nt: TGTGCCAGCAGTGAAAATCTGGCAGATACGCAGTATTTT
cdr3_aa: CASSENLADTQYF
v_call: TRBV6-1
d_call: -
j_call: TRBJ2-3
clone_size: large

cdr3_nt: TGCGCCAGCAGCCCCGAGGTTGAAGGGGGGGGGTATGGCTACACCTTC
cdr3_aa: CASSPEVEGGGYGYTF
v_call: TRBV5-1
d_call: -
j_call: TRBJ1-2
clone_size: -

cdr3_nt: TGCGCCAGCAGCTTGGGGACTAGCGGGCTAGCGGGAGCCGGGGAGCTGTTTTTT
cdr3_aa: CASSLGTSGLAGAGELFF
v_call: TRBV5-1
d_call: TRBD2
j_call: TRBJ2-2
clone_size: -

cdr3_nt: TGTGCCAGCAGTTACCAGGGAAACTCTAACTATGGCTACACCTTC
cdr3_aa: CASSYQGNSNYGYTF
v_call: TRBV6-2/TRBV6-3
d_call: -
j_call: TRBJ1-2
clone_size: few

cdr3_nt: TGTGCCAGCTCACCCGGCCTCGGACAGGGGGAGCGGGAGCAGTACTTC
cdr3_aa: CASSPGLGQGEREQYF
v_call: TRBV18
d_call: TRBD1
j_call: TRBJ2-7
clone_size: -

cdr3_nt: TGCAGTGCTAGAGATCCCCCCCGACTTTGCTTC
cdr3_aa: CSARDPPRLCF
v_call: TRBV20-1
d_call: -
j_call: TRBJ2-1
clone_size: few

cdr3_nt: TGTGCCAGCAGTTACGTCGGAGGAGGCTACACCTTC
cdr3_aa: CASSYVGGGYTF
v_call: TRBV6-6
d_call: -
j_call: TRBJ1-2
clone_size: large

cdr3_nt: TGTGCCAGCAACAGACAGAGAAACACCGGGGAGCTGTTTTTT
cdr3_aa: CASNRQRNTGELFF
v_call: TRBV6-1
d_call: -
j_call: TRBJ2-2
clone_size: -

cdr3_nt: TGCAGCGTTGAAGAAACGGTAGCGGGGGGGAGTAACGCAGATACGCAGTATTTT
cdr3_aa: CSVEETVAGGSNADTQYF
v_call: TRBV29-1
d_call: TRBD2
j_call: TRBJ2-3
clone_size: large

cdr3_nt: TGTGCCAGCAGCCGGACAGGGGGAGGCAATCAGCCCCAGCATTTT
cdr3_aa: CASSRTGGGNQPQHF
v_call: TRBV9
d_call: TRBD1
j_call: TRBJ1-5
clone_size: -

cdr3_nt: TGTGCCAGCAGTTTCACAGGGGGGATAGGTGGCTACACCTTC
cdr3_aa: CASSFTGGIGGYTF
v_call: TRBV27
d_call: TRBD1
j_call: TRBJ1-2
clone_size: medium-sized

cdr3_nt: TGTGCCTGGGTGGAGAACAATGAGCAGTTCTTC
cdr3_aa: CAWVENNEQFF
v_call: TRBV30
d_call: -
j_call: TRBJ2-1
clone_size: large

cdr3_nt: TGTGCCAGCAGCTTAGCGCCATTCCAGGGATACGAGCAGTACTTC
cdr3_aa: CASSLAPFQGYEQYF
v_call: TRBV7-2
d_call: -
j_call: TRBJ2-7
clone_size: -

cdr3_nt: TGTGCCAGCAGCCAAAGGAGGGATCAGCCCCAGCATTTT
cdr3_aa: CASSQRRDQPQHF
v_call: TRBV6-5
d_call: -
j_call: TRBJ1-5
clone_size: few

cdr3_nt: TGTGCCAGCAGGCTCACAGGACAGGGTAAATCCGGGGAGCTGTTTTTT
cdr3_aa: CASRLTGQGKSGELFF
v_call: TRBV27
d_call: TRBD1
j_call: TRBJ2-2
clone_size: few

cdr3_nt: TGTGCCAGCAGCCGGGCGGGCTACGAGCAGTACTTC
cdr3_aa: CASSRAGYEQYF
v_call: TRBV5-4
d_call: -
j_call: TRBJ2-7
clone_size: large

cdr3_nt: TGTGCCAGCTCATCCGGGACGGGCACTGAAGCTTTCTTT
cdr3_aa: CASSSGTGTEAFF
v_call: TRBV18
d_call: -
j_call: TRBJ1-1
clone_size: -

cdr3_nt: TGCAGTGCTAGAGATGACGACAGGATCTACGAGCAGTACTTC
cdr3_aa: CSARDDDRIYEQYF
v_call: TRBV20-1
d_call: -
j_call: TRBJ2-7
clone_size: few

cdr3_nt: TGTGCCAGCAGCCTGGACAGGGCAGGAAGATCGGATAATTCACCCCTCCACTTT
cdr3_aa: CASSLDRAGRSDNSPLHF
v_call: TRBV5-6
d_call: TRBD1
j_call: TRBJ1-6
clone_size: few

cdr3_nt: TGCGCCAGCTCCTCAGGTGCCGGGATGAACACTGAAGCTTTCTTT
cdr3_aa: CASSSGAGMNTEAFF
v_call: TRBV10-1
d_call: -
j_call: TRBJ1-1
clone_size: -

cdr3_nt: TGCGCCAGCAAAGACCCGGACCACTATGGCTACACCTTC
cdr3_aa: CASKDPDHYGYTF
v_call: TRBV10-3
d_call: -
j_call: TRBJ1-2
clone_size: few

cdr3_nt: TGTGCCAGCAGCTCCGACAGGGGGCACGGGAACACTAAAGCTTTCTTT
cdr3_aa: CASSSDRGHGNTKAFF
v_call: TRBV5-6
d_call: TRBD1
j_call: TRBJ1-1
clone_size: -

cdr3_nt: TGTGCCACCAGCAGAGATCGTCAGCCCCAGCATTTT
cdr3_aa: CATSRDRQPQHF
v_call: TRBV15
d_call: -
j_call: TRBJ1-5
clone_size: large

cdr3_nt: TGTGCCAGTAGCGTCCCAACAGGGGCGAGGCCACCCCTCCACTTT
cdr3_aa: CASSVPTGARPPLHF
v_call: TRBV19
d_call: TRBD1
j_call: TRBJ1-6
clone_size: large

cdr3_nt: TGTGCCACCAGTGATCTGGGCGGGGTAAACGAGCAGTACTTC
cdr3_aa: CATSDLGGVNEQYF
v_call: TRBV24-1
d_call: -
j_call: TRBJ2-7
clone_size: medium-sized

cdr3_nt: TGTGCCTGGAGGACAGGGTGGTGGAACACTGAAGCTTTCTTT
cdr3_aa: CAWRTGWWNTEAFF
v_call: TRBV30
d_call: TRBD1
j_call: TRBJ1-1
clone_size: medium-sized

cdr3_nt: TGTGCCAGTGCACAGGGCCCTAACTATGGCTACACCTTC
cdr3_aa: CASAQGPNYGYTF
v_call: TRBV6-5
d_call: -
j_call: TRBJ1-2
clone_size: medium-sized

cdr3_nt: TGTGCCACCAGCAGAACCGGGACTAGCGGGGGGTTGGGCACAGATACGCAGTATTTT
cdr3_aa: CATSRTGTSGGLGTDTQYF
v_call: TRBV15
d_call: TRBD2
j_call: TRBJ2-3
clone_size: medium-sized

cdr3_nt: TGTGCCAGCTCACCACGTCACGGGGGCCTGCAGAACACCGGGGAGCTGTTTTTT
cdr3_aa: CASSPRHGGLQNTGELFF
v_call: TRBV18
d_call: -
j_call: TRBJ2-2
clone_size: -

cdr3_nt: TGCGCCAGCAGCTTGGGGGTGGGTTGGAATAAGCAGTTCTTC
cdr3_aa: CASSLGVGWNKQFF
v_call: TRBV5-1
d_call: -
j_call: TRBJ2-1
clone_size: -

cdr3_nt: TGTGCCAGCAGTCGGAGTCGCCCTGGAAACACCATATATTTT
cdr3_aa: CASSRSRPGNTIYF
v_call: TRBV5-5
d_call: -
j_call: TRBJ1-3
clone_size: large

cdr3_nt: TGTGCCAGCAGCCTGACAGGAAACACTGAAGCTTTCTTT
cdr3_aa: CASSLTGNTEAFF
v_call: TRBV5-6
d_call: -
j_call: TRBJ1-1
clone_size: large

cdr3_nt: TGTGCCAGTAGTACGACAGGAGGGGGATACACCATATATTTT
cdr3_aa: CASSTTGGGYTIYF
v_call: TRBV19
d_call: -
j_call: TRBJ1-3
clone_size: large

cdr3_nt: TGTGCCAGCAGTCCCGTTTTTGGGAATCAGCCCCAGCATTTT
cdr3_aa: CASSPVFGNQPQHF
v_call: TRBV27
d_call: -
j_call: TRBJ1-5
clone_size: few

cdr3_nt: TGTGCCTGGAGTCCGCCGGACAGGGGGGTCGTTGGCTACACCTTC
cdr3_aa: CAWSPPDRGVVGYTF
v_call: TRBV30
d_call: TRBD1
j_call: TRBJ1-2
clone_size: large

cdr3_nt: TGTGCCAGTAGTATTGGAGACAGGGGACTAAACACCATATATTTT
cdr3_aa: CASSIGDRGLNTIYF
v_call: TRBV19
d_call: TRBD1
j_call: TRBJ1-3
clone_size: -

cdr3_nt: TGTGCCAGCAGCTCCGGACAGGACTATGGCTACACCTTC
cdr3_aa: CASSSGQDYGYTF
v_call: TRBV5-4
d_call: TRBD1
j_call: TRBJ1-2
clone_size: medium-sized

cdr3_nt: TGTGCCAGCAGTTACTCGGGGATTCAGTCGTTTGGCTACACCTTC
cdr3_aa: CASSYSGIQSFGYTF
v_call: TRBV6-5
d_call: -
j_call: TRBJ1-2
clone_size: large

cdr3_nt: TGTACCAGCAGTCAGGGACAGGGACTCACTAGTTCCTCTGGAAACACCATATATTTT
cdr3_aa: CTSSQGQGLTSSSGNTIYF
v_call: TRBV6-5
d_call: TRBD1
j_call: TRBJ1-3
clone_size: -

cdr3_nt: TGTGCCAGTAGTAAGACAGGGGGCAATCAGCCCCAGCATTTT
cdr3_aa: CASSKTGGNQPQHF
v_call: TRBV19
d_call: TRBD1
j_call: TRBJ1-5
clone_size: -

cdr3_nt: TGTGCCAGCAGCCGCCGGGCAGGGGGTAACAATGAGCAGTTCTTC
cdr3_aa: CASSRRAGGNNEQFF
v_call: TRBV6-5
d_call: TRBD1
j_call: TRBJ2-1
clone_size: -

cdr3_nt: TGCAGTGCTAATATTGGGACCCTCCATCGCGAGCAGTACTTC
cdr3_aa: CSANIGTLHREQYF
v_call: TRBV20-1
d_call: -
j_call: TRBJ2-7
clone_size: -